Below, 12 T cell receptor beta chains from the same sample are listed, as sequenced in a study of blood T cells in healthy people across ages. Combining a sample-barcoded 5' primer with a J-beta primer mix, a second PCR ran for roughly 7 to 11 cycles. Via MiXCR, TCRdb re-called the 5' RACE reads, giving one row per CDR3 protein. The sample holds around 800,000 distinct CDR3 sequences, approximately 59% seen once. The sample comprised blood. Every receptor here comes from a man aged 25-45 years in good health.

The rearrangement joins TRBV10-3 to TRBJ2-6; D is uncertain. The germline gives CDR1 ENHRY, CDR2 SYGVKD. The length of the CDR3 is 15 residues. The ends were cut back, 2 bases at V and 0 bases at J, with 5 bases in the middle. CDR3 protein: CAISEQSSGANVLTF. The CDR3 DNA sequence: TGTGCCATCAGTGAGCAGAGCTCTGGGGCCAACGTCCTGACTTTC.

The chain has TRBV25-1 and TRBJ2-1, with 8 bases identical to TRBD2. Germline CDR1 is MGHDK and CDR2 is SYGVNS. The CDR3 spans 14 residues. The J segment lost 7 bases and the V segment lost 7 bases, leaving 9 bases of the junction unmatched. For the CDR3, the DNA is TGTGCCAGCACGCTCGGGGGGGCCCTTAATGAGCAGTTCTTC. Translating it yields CASTLGGALNEQFF.

The chain employs TRBV25-1 and TRBJ2-1, with a possible D match to TRBD1 (6 bases). Trimming shortened V by 3 bases and J by 5 bases, and 17 bases separated the two germline ends. The CDR3 loop spans 16 amino acids. Germline CDR1 is MGHDK and CDR2 is SYGVNS. The CDR3 DNA follows: TGTGCCAGCAGTGACTCCCCCGGGACATATCACAATGAGCAGTTCTTC. Translated: CASSDSPGTYHNEQFF.

The chain combines TRBV10-3 with TRBJ1-2; D remains ambiguous. The V gene's germline CDR1 is ENHRY and CDR2 SYGVKD. The CDR3 is 12 amino acids. The germline V and J ends were trimmed by 0 bases and 7 bases, with 6 bases remaining between them. The CDR3 nucleotides read TGTGCCATCAGTGAGTCTGGGTTTGGCTACACCTTC. Amino acids: CAISESGFGYTF.

The V gene is TRBV29-1, the J gene TRBJ2-1; D is unresolved. CDR3 size: 13 residues. The V end was cut by 1 base, the J end by 1 base, with 5 bases between. Germline loops: CDR1 SQVTM, CDR2 ANQGSEA. CDR3 in amino acids: CSVEGLSYNEQFF. Written as DNA, the CDR3 is TGCAGCGTTGAAGGCTTGTCCTACAATGAGCAGTTCTTC.

This clonotype was observed many times. CDR3 nucleotides: TGCGCCAGCAGCTGGTCAAGGGACAGTGTATACAATGAGCAGTTCTTC. Translated: CASSWSRDSVYNEQFF. The rearrangement links TRBV5-1 to TRBJ2-1; 7 nucleotides align to TRBD1. V lost 3 bases, J lost 4 bases, and 10 bases stayed unmatched. The CDR3 consists of 16 residues. The germline V gene encodes CDR1 SGHRS and CDR2 YFSETQ.

This sequence joins TRBV7-2 and TRBJ2-7; 8 bases are shared with TRBD2. The tail of the sequence fits TRBJ2-5 better, so the J call may be wrong. The CDR3 covers 16 residues. Germline-derived CDR1 and CDR2 are SGHTA and FQGNSA. CDR3 sequence reads: CASSLGGRTSRETQYF. The CDR3 bases are TGTGCCAGCAGCTTAGGGGGGCGGACTAGCCGGGAGACCCAGTACTTC.

V usage is TRBV20-1 and J usage is TRBJ2-4, with 8 bases aligning to TRBD1. The CDR3 spans 13 residues. V lost 3 bases, J lost 8 bases, and 6 bases stayed unmatched. The germline gives CDR1 DFQATT, CDR2 SNEGSKA (reference sequence). The CDR3 spells CSASRGQQDIQYF. As DNA, the CDR3 is TGCAGTGCTAGCAGGGGGCAGCAAGACATTCAGTACTTC.

V and J are TRBV14 and TRBJ2-7; a possible D gene is TRBD1 (5 bases). V was pared by 2 bases and J by 2 bases, with 13 bases between. The CDR3 covers 15 residues. CDR1 is SGHDN and CDR2 is FVKESK in the germline V gene. CDR3 sequence: CASSQWWGGAYEQYF. The CDR3, as DNA: TGTGCCAGCAGCCAATGGTGGGGCGGAGCCTACGAGCAGTACTTC. The entire variable domain, with the rest obtained from reference TRBV14 and TRBJ2-7, is as follows: EAGVTQFPSHSVIEKGQTVTLRCDPISGHDNLYWYRRVMGKEIKFLLHFVKESKQDESGMPNNRFLAERTGGTYSTLKVQPAELEDSGVYFCASSQWWGGAYEQYFGPGTRLTVT.

This sequence joins TRBV6-1 and TRBJ1-2; maybe TRBD1 (5 bases). CDR3 length equals 14 residues. V lost 8 bases, J lost 3 bases, and 16 bases lay in between. Germline lookup yields CDR1 MNHNS and CDR2 SASEGT. The CDR3 sequence is CASQSPGRHYGYTF. CDR3 sequence (DNA): TGTGCCAGCCAATCCCCAGGGAGGCACTATGGCTACACCTTC.

V gene TRBV9 combines with J gene TRBJ2-4, with a tentative D call TRBD1 (6 bases). Looked up from germline, CDR1 is SGDLS and CDR2 is YYNGEE. CDR3 length equals 14 residues. Deletions cut 3 bases from V and 8 bases from J, with 15 bases between. CDR3 sequence (DNA): TGTGCCAGCAGCGCCACAGGGTTCGGAGACATTCAGTACTTC. It specifies CASSATGFGDIQYF.

V and J are TRBV7-2 and TRBJ2-4; D is possibly TRBD2 (5 bases). Matching the DNA end better, TRBJ2-7 makes the J call doubtful. The CDR3 sequence is 18 residues long. Germline CDR1 and CDR2: SGHTA and FQGNSA. The CDR3 DNA is TGTGCCAGCAGCGGTGGTAGGTCCGGGATTTATTCCTCCTACGAGCAGTACTTC. Translating gives CASSGGRSGIYSSYEQYF.